The rows below give T cell receptor beta chains drawn from one sample of a study of response to subunit inactivated influenza vaccine. TCRdb reanalysed the RT-PCR reads using MiXCR and keeps one entry per CDR3 protein. There are around 200,000 distinct CDR3 sequences in the sample; about 12% occur only once, and 25% to 30% lies in the top ten. The sample was also linked to a second study, of T cells expressing NK-cell markers.

Specimen: CD8+ T cells sorted from PBMCs, collected 11 to 12 days after vaccination. The receptors derive from a man aged 50-59 years who received an inactivated influenza vaccine. Each CDR3 is given with its conserved first and last residue. D genes are given only for firm matches. Rows give clone size only sometimes, using once, few, many, or a class for an expanded clone.

NA TRBJ2-1 NA TRBV28 CASSFAPSSVTSSMNEQFF TGTGCCAGCAGTTTTGCACCGAGCTCTGTTACGTCGTCCATGAATGAGCAGTTCTTC
many TRBJ2-7 NA TRBV3-1 CASSQQGSEQYF TGTGCCAGCAGCCAACAGGGCTCCGAGCAGTACTTC
NA TRBJ2-1 NA TRBV7-3 CASSQHSYNEQFF TGTGCCAGCAGCCAGCACAGTTACAATGAGCAGTTCTTC
many TRBJ1-1 NA TRBV4-1 CASRALRVNTEAFF TGCGCCAGCAGAGCACTACGGGTGAACACTGAAGCTTTCTTT
NA TRBJ2-3 NA TRBV7-3 CASTPGYSDTQYF TGTGCCAGCACGCCAGGTTATTCAGATACGCAGTATTTT
NA TRBJ1-1 NA TRBV29-1 CSVVTELNTEAFF TGCAGCGTAGTGACAGAGCTGAACACTGAAGCTTTCTTT
many TRBJ1-2 NA TRBV7-9 CASSVSVESSVYGYTF TGTGCCAGCAGCGTCTCGGTCGAGTCTTCCGTCTATGGCTACACCTTC
NA TRBJ2-7 TRBD1 TRBV2 CASSPGTGDEQYF TGTGCCAGCAGTCCCGGGACAGGGGACGAGCAGTACTTC
few TRBJ1-1 NA TRBV7-9 CASSSWGNTEAFF TGTGCCAGCAGCTCCTGGGGGAACACTGAAGCTTTCTTT
NA TRBJ2-5 NA TRBV12-3/TRBV12-4 CASSFHGVQETQYF TGTGCCAGCAGTTTTCACGGGGTCCAAGAGACCCAGTACTTC
few TRBJ1-6 NA TRBV4-1 CASSQAGDSSPLHF TGCGCCAGCAGCCAAGCCGGGGATTCTTCACCCCTCCACTTT
few TRBJ2-1 TRBD2 TRBV28 CASSLTSGTGSYNEQFF TGTGCCAGCAGTTTAACTAGCGGAACCGGCTCCTACAATGAGCAGTTCTTC
few TRBJ2-1 TRBD2 TRBV6-2/TRBV6-3 CASSYSRGLAGGPRNNEQFF TGTGCCAGCAGTTACTCGAGGGGACTAGCGGGAGGGCCTCGAAACAATGAGCAGTTCTTC
NA TRBJ2-5 NA TRBV10-2 CASSDQGMGVSQETQYF TGCGCCAGCAGTGATCAGGGGATGGGAGTCAGCCAAGAGACCCAGTACTTC
NA TRBJ2-1 NA TRBV4-2 CASSQPPRDLGVNEQFF TGTGCCAGCAGCCAACCACCCCGGGACCTGGGAGTAAATGAGCAGTTCTTC
few TRBJ2-1 TRBD1 TRBV4-3 CASSPGQGSSYNEQFF TGCGCCAGCAGCCCGGGACAGGGAAGCTCCTACAATGAGCAGTTCTTC
NA TRBJ1-1 NA TRBV12-5 CASGMTGLTEAFF TGTGCTAGTGGTATGACAGGTCTCACTGAAGCTTTCTTT
many TRBJ1-2 NA TRBV15 CATSSQGAEATF TGTGCCACCAGCAGTCAAGGGGCAGAAGCCACCTTC
few TRBJ2-7 TRBD1 TRBV10-3 CAISVFSRDRVSYEQYF TGTGCCATCAGTGTCTTTTCCCGGGACAGGGTCTCCTACGAGCAGTACTTC
NA TRBJ2-3 NA TRBV6-1 CASREAGSTDTQYF TGTGCCAGCAGGGAGGCGGGATCCACAGATACGCAGTATTTT
many TRBJ2-3 TRBD2 TRBV12-3/TRBV12-4 CASGSGRAPSADTQYF TGTGCCAGCGGTAGCGGGAGGGCCCCGTCGGCAGATACGCAGTATTTT
NA TRBJ2-7 NA TRBV5-1 CASSLDETYEQYF TGCGCCAGCAGCTTGGATGAAACCTACGAGCAGTACTTC
few TRBJ1-5 NA TRBV20-1 CSATDVGDSNQPQHF TGCAGTGCAACAGACGTAGGGGATAGCAATCAGCCCCAGCATTTT
NA TRBJ1-1 NA TRBV4-1 CASMAVNTEAFF TGCGCCAGCATGGCTGTGAACACTGAAGCTTTCTTT
NA TRBJ2-3 TRBD2 TRBV4-2 CASRGRGLATGVHTQYF TGTGCCAGCCGGGGGCGGGGACTAGCGACAGGGGTCCATACGCAGTATTTT
NA TRBJ2-2 NA TRBV4-1 CASSQEITSPDWGGELFF TGCGCCAGCAGCCAAGAGATAACCTCACCGGACTGGGGAGGGGAGCTGTTTTTT
once TRBJ1-1 NA TRBV4-3 CASSQGVGGMRTEAFF TGCGCCAGCAGCCAAGGGGTAGGTGGAATGAGGACTGAAGCTTTCTTT
many TRBJ1-1 NA TRBV4-3 CASSQYLYTEAFF TGCGCCAGCAGCCAATATTTGTACACTGAAGCTTTCTTT
NA TRBJ2-1 TRBD2 TRBV29-1 CSVPRGGQSYNEQFF TGCAGCGTCCCGCGGGGGGGTCAATCCTACAATGAGCAGTTCTTC
NA TRBJ1-1 NA TRBV11-2 CASSFRVRDLVAFF TGTGCCAGCAGCTTCAGGGTCCGGGATTTGGTAGCTTTCTTT
many TRBJ2-3 TRBD2 TRBV6-5 CASSYSMLAGGPKDTQYF TGTGCCAGCAGTTACTCGATGCTGGCGGGAGGCCCAAAAGATACGCAGTATTTT
few TRBJ2-7 TRBD2 TRBV11-2 CASSRSSGNEQYF TGTGCCAGCAGCCGCAGTAGCGGGAACGAGCAGTACTTC
NA TRBJ1-4 TRBD1 TRBV3-1 CASSQVGQREKLFF TGTGCTAGCAGCCAAGTGGGACAGAGAGAAAAACTGTTTTTT
few TRBJ1-2 TRBD1 TRBV10-3 CAISEASGTGAYGYTF TGTGCCATCAGTGAGGCCTCCGGGACAGGCGCCTATGGCTACACCTTC
few TRBJ2-1 TRBD2 TRBV5-6 CASSLELAGGPTNKNEQFF TGTGCCAGCAGCTTGGAGCTAGCGGGAGGGCCGACGAACAAAAATGAGCAGTTCTTC
once TRBJ2-3 TRBD2 TRBV6-2/TRBV6-3 CASSYVSGRTDTQYF TGTGCCAGCAGTTACGTTAGCGGGAGGACCGATACGCAGTATTTT
NA TRBJ2-6 TRBD1 TRBV4-2 CASSLEPRDSLAGANVLTF TGTGCCAGCAGCCTAGAACCGAGGGACAGCTTGGCTGGGGCCAACGTCCTGACTTTC
few TRBJ2-6 NA TRBV7-6 CASSFRLRGANVLTF TGTGCCAGCAGCTTCCGGTTGAGAGGGGCCAACGTCCTGACTTTC
NA TRBJ2-2 NA TRBV10-1 CASSPDWTANTGELFF TGCGCCAGCAGTCCAGATTGGACGGCGAACACCGGGGAGCTGTTTTTT
NA TRBJ2-2 NA TRBV5-1 CASSPGRTHGELFF TGCGCCAGCAGCCCCGGACGCACCCACGGGGAGCTGTTTTTT